The clone carrying this T cell receptor (beta chain) was detected only a few times. The germline CDR1 and CDR2 sequences are SEHNR and FQNEAQ (reference sequence). CDR3 length equals 16 residues. Trimming at V came to 5 bases and at J to 4 bases, leaving 9 bases not matched to a gene. The record originates from a study of cytotoxic CD8 clonotypes in ibrutinib-treated CLL. Study in general: Sample averages reached hundreds of thousands of productive templates and roughly 96,000 productive rearrangements.

Profiled with immunoSEQ multiplex PCR; TCRdb holds only in-frame clones, not every one. This sample carries tens of thousands of clones, around two thirds of them seen once, and the ten largest clones take 51%. The TCR sequence derives from a human donor with chronic lymphocytic leukemia. The source was PBMCs, collected at disease progression, from a patient treated with ibrutinib. The chain joins TRBV7-9 to TRBJ2-2, with 8 nucleotides matching TRBD2. CDR3 coding DNA: TGTGCCAGCAGCGGCACCGGGACTAGGGGCACCGGGGAGCTGTTTTTT. The encoded protein is CASSGTGTRGTGELFF.